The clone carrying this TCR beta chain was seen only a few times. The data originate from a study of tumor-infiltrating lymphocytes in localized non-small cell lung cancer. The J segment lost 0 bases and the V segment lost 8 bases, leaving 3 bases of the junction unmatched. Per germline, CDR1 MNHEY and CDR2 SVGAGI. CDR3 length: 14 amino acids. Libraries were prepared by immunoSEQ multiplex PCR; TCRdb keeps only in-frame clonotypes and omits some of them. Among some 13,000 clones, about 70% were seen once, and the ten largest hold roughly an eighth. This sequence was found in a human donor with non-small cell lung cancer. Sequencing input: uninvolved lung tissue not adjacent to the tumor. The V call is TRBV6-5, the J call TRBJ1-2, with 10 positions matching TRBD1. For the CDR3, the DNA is TGTGCCAGCGGGGGGACAGGGGCTAACTATGGCTACACCTTC. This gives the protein CASGGTGANYGYTF.